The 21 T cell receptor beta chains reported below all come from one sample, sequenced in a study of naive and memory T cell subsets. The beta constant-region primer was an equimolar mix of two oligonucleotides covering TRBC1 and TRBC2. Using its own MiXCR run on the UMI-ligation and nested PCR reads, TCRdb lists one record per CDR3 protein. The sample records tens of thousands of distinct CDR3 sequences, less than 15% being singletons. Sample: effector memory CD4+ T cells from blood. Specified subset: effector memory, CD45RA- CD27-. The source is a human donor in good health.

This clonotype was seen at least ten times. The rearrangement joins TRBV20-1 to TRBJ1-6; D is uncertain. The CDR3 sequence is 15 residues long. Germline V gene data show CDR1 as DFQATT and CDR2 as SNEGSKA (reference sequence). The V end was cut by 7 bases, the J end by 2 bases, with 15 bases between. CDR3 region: CSGREEAPYNSPLHF. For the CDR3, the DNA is TGCAGTGGAAGGGAGGAGGCTCCCTATAATTCACCCCTCCACTTT.

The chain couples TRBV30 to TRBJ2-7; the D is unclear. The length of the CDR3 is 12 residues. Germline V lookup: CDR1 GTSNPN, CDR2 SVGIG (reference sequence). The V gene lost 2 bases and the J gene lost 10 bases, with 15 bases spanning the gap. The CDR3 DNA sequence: TGTGCCTGGAGTATCGCCTCCAGACACCAGTACTTC. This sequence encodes CAWSIASRHQYF.

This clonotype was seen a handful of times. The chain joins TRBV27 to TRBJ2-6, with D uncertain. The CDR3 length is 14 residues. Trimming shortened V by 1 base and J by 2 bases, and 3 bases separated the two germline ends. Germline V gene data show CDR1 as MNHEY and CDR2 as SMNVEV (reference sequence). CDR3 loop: CASSLYTGANVLTF. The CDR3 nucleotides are TGTGCCAGCAGTTTATATACTGGGGCCAACGTCCTGACTTTC.

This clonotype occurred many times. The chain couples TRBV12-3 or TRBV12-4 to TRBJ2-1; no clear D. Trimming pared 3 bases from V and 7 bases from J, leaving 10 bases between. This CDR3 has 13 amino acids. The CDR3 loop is CASSFLHLNEQFF. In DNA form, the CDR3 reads TGTGCCAGCAGTTTCCTGCATTTGAATGAGCAGTTCTTC.

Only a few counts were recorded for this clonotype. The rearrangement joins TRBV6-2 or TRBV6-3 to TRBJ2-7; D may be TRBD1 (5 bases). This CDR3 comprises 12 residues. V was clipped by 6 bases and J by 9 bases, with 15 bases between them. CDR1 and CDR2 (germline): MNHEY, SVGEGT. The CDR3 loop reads CASSPTLRGQYF. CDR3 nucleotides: TGTGCCAGCAGCCCCACCCTAAGGGGGCAGTACTTC.

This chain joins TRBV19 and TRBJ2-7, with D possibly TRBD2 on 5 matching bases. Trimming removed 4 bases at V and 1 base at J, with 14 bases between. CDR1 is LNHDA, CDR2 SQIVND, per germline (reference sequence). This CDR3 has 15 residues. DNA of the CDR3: TGTGCCAGTAGTACCGCCAGCGGAGATTCCTACGAGCAGTACTTC. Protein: CASSTASGDSYEQYF. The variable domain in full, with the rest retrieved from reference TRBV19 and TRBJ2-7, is DGGITQSPKYLFRKEGQNVTLSCEQNLNHDAMYWYRQDPGQGLRLIYYSQIVNDFQKGDIAEGYSVSREKKESFPLTVTSAQKNPTAFYLCASSTASGDSYEQYFGPGTRLTVT.

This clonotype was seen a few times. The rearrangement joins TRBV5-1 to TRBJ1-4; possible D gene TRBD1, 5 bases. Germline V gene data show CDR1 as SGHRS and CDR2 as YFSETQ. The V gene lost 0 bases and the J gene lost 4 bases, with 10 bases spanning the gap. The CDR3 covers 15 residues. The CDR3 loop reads CASSLVGQVNEKLFF. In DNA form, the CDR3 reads TGCGCCAGCAGCTTGGTGGGGCAGGTTAATGAAAAACTGTTTTTT.

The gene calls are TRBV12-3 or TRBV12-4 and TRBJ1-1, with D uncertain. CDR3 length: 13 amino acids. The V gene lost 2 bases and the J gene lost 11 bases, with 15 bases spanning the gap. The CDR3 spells CASSLSSARRAFF. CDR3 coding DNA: TGTGCCAGCAGTTTAAGTTCTGCAAGGAGGGCTTTCTTT.

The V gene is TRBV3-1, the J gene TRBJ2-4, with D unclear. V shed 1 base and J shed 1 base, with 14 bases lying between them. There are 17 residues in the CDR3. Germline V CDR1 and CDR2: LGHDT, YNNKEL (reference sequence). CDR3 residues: CASSQVWVARAKNIQYF. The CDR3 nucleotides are TGTGCCAGCAGCCAAGTATGGGTGGCTAGGGCCAAAAACATTCAGTACTTC.

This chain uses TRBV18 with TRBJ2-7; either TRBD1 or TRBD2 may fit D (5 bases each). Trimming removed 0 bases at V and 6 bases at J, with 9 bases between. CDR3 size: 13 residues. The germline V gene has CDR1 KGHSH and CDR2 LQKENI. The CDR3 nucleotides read TGTGCCAGCTCACCACCGGGGGTAAGCGAGCAGTACTTC. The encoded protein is CASSPPGVSEQYF.

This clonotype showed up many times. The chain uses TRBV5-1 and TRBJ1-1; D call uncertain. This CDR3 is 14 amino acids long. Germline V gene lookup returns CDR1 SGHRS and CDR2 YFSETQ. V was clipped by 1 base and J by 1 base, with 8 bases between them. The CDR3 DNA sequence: TGCGCCAGCAGCTTGATGGACGGGAACACTGAAGCTTTCTTT. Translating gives CASSLMDGNTEAFF.

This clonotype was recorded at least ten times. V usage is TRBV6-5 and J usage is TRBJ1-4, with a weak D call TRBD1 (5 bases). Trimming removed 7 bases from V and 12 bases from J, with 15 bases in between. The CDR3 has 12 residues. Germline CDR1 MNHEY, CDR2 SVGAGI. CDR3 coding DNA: TGTGCCAGCACCAACGGGGCGGGACAACTGTTTTTT. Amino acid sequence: CASTNGAGQLFF.

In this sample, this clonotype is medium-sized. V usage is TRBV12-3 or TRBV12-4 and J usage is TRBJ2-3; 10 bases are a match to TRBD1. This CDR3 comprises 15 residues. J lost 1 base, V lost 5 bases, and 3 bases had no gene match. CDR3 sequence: CASSPGTGGTDTQYF. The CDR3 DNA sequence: TGTGCCAGCAGTCCCGGGACAGGGGGCACAGATACGCAGTATTTT.

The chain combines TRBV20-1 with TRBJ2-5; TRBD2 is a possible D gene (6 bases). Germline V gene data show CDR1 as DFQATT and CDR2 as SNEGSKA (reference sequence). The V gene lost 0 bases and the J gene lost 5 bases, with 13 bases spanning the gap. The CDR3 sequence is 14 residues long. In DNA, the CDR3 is TGCAGTGCTAGAGATTATGGAGGGTCGGAGACCCAGTACTTC. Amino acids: CSARDYGGSETQYF.

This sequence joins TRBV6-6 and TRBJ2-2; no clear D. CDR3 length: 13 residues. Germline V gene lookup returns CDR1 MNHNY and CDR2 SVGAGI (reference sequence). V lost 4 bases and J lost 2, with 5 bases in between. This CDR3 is CASSFKNTGELFF. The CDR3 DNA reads TGTGCCAGCAGTTTCAAAAACACCGGGGAGCTGTTTTTT.

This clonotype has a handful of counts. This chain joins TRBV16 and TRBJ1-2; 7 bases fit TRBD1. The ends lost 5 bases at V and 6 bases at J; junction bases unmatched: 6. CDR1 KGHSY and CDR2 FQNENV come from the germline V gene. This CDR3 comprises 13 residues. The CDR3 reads CASSRGQTNGYTF. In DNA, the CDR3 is TGTGCCAGCAGCAGGGGACAGACCAATGGCTACACCTTC.

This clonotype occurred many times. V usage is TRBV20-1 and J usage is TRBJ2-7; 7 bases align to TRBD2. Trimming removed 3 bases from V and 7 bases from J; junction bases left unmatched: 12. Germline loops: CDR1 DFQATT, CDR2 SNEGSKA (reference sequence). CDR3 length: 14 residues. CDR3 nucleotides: TGCAGTGCTAGTAAAGCGGGATTCAATCCGGAGCAGTACTTC. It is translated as CSASKAGFNPEQYF.

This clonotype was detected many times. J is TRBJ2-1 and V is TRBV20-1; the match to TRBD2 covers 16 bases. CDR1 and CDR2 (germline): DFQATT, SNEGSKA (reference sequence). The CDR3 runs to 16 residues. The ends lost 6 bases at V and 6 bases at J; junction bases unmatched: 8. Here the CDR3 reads CSAPGLAGGSGNEQFF. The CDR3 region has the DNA TGCAGTGCGCCGGGACTAGCGGGAGGGAGTGGCAATGAGCAGTTCTTC.

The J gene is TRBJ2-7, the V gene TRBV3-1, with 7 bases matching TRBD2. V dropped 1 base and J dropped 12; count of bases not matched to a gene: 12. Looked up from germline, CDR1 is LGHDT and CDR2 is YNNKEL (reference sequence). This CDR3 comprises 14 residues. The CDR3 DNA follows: TGTGCCAGCAGCCAAGTTGGACTAGGGCCCGGGCTGTACTTC. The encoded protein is CASSQVGLGPGLYF.

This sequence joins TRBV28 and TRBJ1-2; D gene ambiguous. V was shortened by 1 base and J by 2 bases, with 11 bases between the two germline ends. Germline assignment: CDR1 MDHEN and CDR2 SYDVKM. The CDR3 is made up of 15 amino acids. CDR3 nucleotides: TGTGCCAGCAGTTTATATCCGGGGTTAAACTATGGCTACACCTTC. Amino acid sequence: CASSLYPGLNYGYTF.

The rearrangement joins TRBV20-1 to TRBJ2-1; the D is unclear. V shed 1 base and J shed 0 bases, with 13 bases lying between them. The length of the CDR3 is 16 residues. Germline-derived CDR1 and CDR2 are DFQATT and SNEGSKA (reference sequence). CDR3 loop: CSARVSSSGSYNEQFF. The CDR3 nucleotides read TGCAGTGCTAGAGTTTCCTCCTCAGGCTCCTACAATGAGCAGTTCTTC.